Below, 27 T cell receptor beta chains from the same sample are listed, as sequenced in a study of blood T cell repertoires in COVID-19. The method was immunoSEQ multiplex PCR; TCRdb's version includes in-frame clones alone and lacks a portion of them. The sample has tens of thousands of clones; about 75% are singletons. Sequenced sample: peripheral blood. The receptors were gathered from an elderly woman with acute or convalescent COVID-19.

In nucleotides, the CDR3 is TGTGCCAGCAGCTCGCTCAAGGCCAGACAGGGACAACACCCCGGGGAGCTGTTTTTT. It codes for CASSSLKARQGQHPGELFF. The J gene is TRBJ2-2, the V gene TRBV11-2, with TRBD1 identical over 7 bases. The J segment lost 6 bases and the V segment lost 4 bases, leaving 20 bases of the junction unmatched. CDR1 and CDR2 from the germline V gene are SGHAT and FQNNGV. The CDR3 covers 19 residues.

This clone was detected only once. CDR3 sequence: CATSGSGSFQETQYF. For the CDR3, the DNA is TGTGCCACCAGTGGTAGCGGGAGCTTCCAAGAGACCCAGTACTTC. This chain joins TRBV24-1 and TRBJ2-5; 9 bases are a match to TRBD2. The V gene end was trimmed by 5 bases and the J gene end by 1 base; junction bases not matched to a gene: 4. Germline loops: CDR1 KGHDR, CDR2 SFDVKD. The CDR3 is 15 amino acids.

Many counts were recorded for this clone. The gene calls are TRBV10-2 and TRBJ2-7; D ambiguous. This CDR3 comprises 11 residues. Trimming took 5 bases from V and 3 from J, leaving 5 bases between them. Germline CDR1 and CDR2: WSHSY and SAAADI. The CDR3 bases are TGCGCCAGCAGTCAAAACTACGAGCAGTACTTC. The encoded protein is CASSQNYEQYF.

This sequence joins TRBV28 and TRBJ1-4, with D hard to call. The CDR3 is made up of 14 amino acids. Germline V gene lookup returns CDR1 MDHEN and CDR2 SYDVKM. V was clipped by 2 bases and J by 8 bases, with 12 bases between them. The CDR3 sequence: CASSLRLSWEKLFF. CDR3 coding DNA: TGTGCCAGCAGTTTACGGTTATCCTGGGAAAAACTGTTTTTT.

The table lists this clone with a count of one. The rearrangement joins TRBV29-1 to TRBJ1-1; D is undetermined. Germline assignment: CDR1 SQVTM and CDR2 ANQGSEA. Trimming took 7 bases from V and 4 from J, leaving 10 bases between them. The CDR3 extends over 11 amino acids. Here the CDR3 DNA reads TGCAGCGCGACAATTCGCACTGAAGCTTTCTTT. It is translated as CSATIRTEAFF.

The chain couples TRBV5-1 to TRBJ2-5, with D possibly matching TRBD1 (5 bases). Trimming took 4 bases from V and 2 from J, leaving 12 bases between them. The V gene's germline CDR1 is SGHRS and CDR2 YFSETQ. The CDR3 extends over 14 amino acids. CDR3 nucleotide sequence: TGCGCCAGCAGCGGCGGCCCAGGGCAAGAGACCCAGTACTTC. Translating gives CASSGGPGQETQYF. Looking up the rest from reference TRBV5-1 and TRBJ2-5 gives the full variable domain: KAGVTQTPRYLIKTRGQQVTLSCSPISGHRSVSWYQQTPGQGLQFLFEYFSETQRNKGNFPGRFSGRQFSNSRSEMNVSTLELGDSALYLCASSGGPGQETQYFGPGTRLLVL.

This clone was detected only once. This chain links TRBV4-1 with TRBJ2-7; D is perhaps TRBD1 (6 bases). From germline, CDR1 is MGHRA and CDR2 YSYEKL. The CDR3 contains 16 residues. V lost 0 bases, J lost 3 bases, and 15 bases lay in between. The CDR3 DNA reads as TGCGCCAGCAGCCAAGAAAAGTTGGGGGCGCTCTACGAGCAGTACTTC. The encoded protein is CASSQEKLGALYEQYF.

The rearrangement links TRBV3-1 (or the pseudogene TRBV3-2) to TRBJ2-7; TRBD2 matches at 11 bases. This CDR3 comprises 16 residues. With V trimmed by 4 bases and J by 4 bases, 9 bases remained unmatched. The germline gives CDR1 LGHDT, CDR2 YNNKEL (reference sequence). The CDR3 DNA follows: TGTGCCAGCAGCCTCGCTCCTAGCGGGAGGAGTTACGAGCAGTACTTC. Its protein is CASSLAPSGRSYEQYF.

CDR3: CASSVGPSRTANEKLFF. The CDR3 DNA sequence: TGTGCCAGCAGCGTAGGGCCCTCCCGGACAGCTAATGAAAAACTGTTTTTT. The chain recombines TRBV9 with TRBJ1-4, with D tentatively TRBD1 (6 bases). Germline V gives CDR1 SGDLS, CDR2 YYNGEE. This CDR3 has 17 amino acids. V gave up 0 bases and J gave up 3 bases, with 15 bases separating them.

V and J are TRBV2 and TRBJ1-1, with D possibly matching TRBD1 (5 bases). This CDR3 spans 13 amino acids. V was pared by 8 bases and J by 5 bases, with 15 bases between. Germline assignment: CDR1 SNHLY and CDR2 FYNNEI. CDR3 region: CASVGERGTEAFF. In DNA, the CDR3 is TGTGCCAGCGTGGGGGAGCGGGGAACTGAAGCTTTCTTT.

The chain combines TRBV6-2 or TRBV6-3 with TRBJ1-1; no clear D. This CDR3 has 15 residues. Trimming took off 2 bases at V and 6 bases at J, with 16 bases between the two ends. Germline CDR1 is MNHEY and CDR2 is SVGEGT. The CDR3 region is CASSYDYSSLSEAFF. CDR3 DNA sequence: TGTGCCAGCAGTTACGACTACAGTTCGCTTTCTGAAGCTTTCTTT.

This chain connects TRBV18 to TRBJ2-7; 7 nucleotides line up with TRBD2. This CDR3 has 15 amino acids. Germline CDR1 and CDR2: KGHSH and LQKENI. After removal of 0 bases from V and 2 bases from J, the junction contained 4 bases not matched to a gene. The CDR3 protein is CASSPPSGRPYEQYF. The CDR3 DNA follows: TGTGCCAGCTCACCACCTTCCGGGAGGCCCTACGAGCAGTACTTC.

This chain connects TRBV4-3 to TRBJ2-2, with TRBD2 as a possible D gene (6 bases). Germline CDR1 LGHNA, CDR2 YSLEER. Trimming pared 4 bases from V and 5 bases from J, leaving 14 bases between. The CDR3 is 15 amino acids. CDR3 sequence: CASSRGGAGTGELFF. CDR3 bases: TGCGCCAGCAGCCGAGGCGGGGCCGGTACCGGGGAGCTGTTTTTT.

CDR3 nucleotides: TGTGCCAGCAGCTTAGTGGGAGTAACCTCCTACGAGCAGTACTTC. It yields the protein CASSLVGVTSYEQYF. J is TRBJ2-7 and V is TRBV7-8; a possible D gene is TRBD2 (5 bases). V was pared by 1 base and J by 0 bases, with 10 bases between. Germline V gives CDR1 SGHVS, CDR2 FQNEAQ. CDR3 length: 15 amino acids.

The rearrangement uses TRBV12-5 and TRBJ2-7; TRBD2 matches 9 bases. Germline trimming cut 5 bases from V and 5 bases from J; bases unmatched to any gene: 13. Germline CDR1 reads LGHNT; CDR2 reads FRNRAP. The CDR3 consists of 16 residues. CDR3 loop: CASGGGLAGSAHEQYF. CDR3 DNA: TGTGCTAGTGGTGGGGGCCTAGCGGGATCTGCTCACGAGCAGTACTTC. Based on the CDR3 plus reference TRBV12-5 and TRBJ2-7, the full variable domain is DARVTQTPRHKVTEMGQEVTMRCQPILGHNTVFWYRQTMMQGLELLAYFRNRAPLDDSGMPKDRFSAEMPDATLATLKIQPSEPRDSAVYFCASGGGLAGSAHEQYFGPGTRLTVT.

The chain uses TRBV28 and TRBJ2-1, with 9 bases that match TRBD2. Per the germline V gene, CDR1 is MDHEN and CDR2 is SYDVKM. CDR3 length equals 16 residues. Losses at the gene ends were 7 bases for V and 2 bases for J; bases not matched to a gene: 9. Written as DNA, the CDR3 is TGTGCCAGCATTTTTAGCGGGAGAGGAGCCTACAATGAGCAGTTCTTC. Protein: CASIFSGRGAYNEQFF.

This chain connects TRBV10-3 to TRBJ2-7, with 9 positions matching TRBD1. Germline CDR1 reads ENHRY; CDR2 reads SYGVKD. With 10 bases clipped from V and 0 bases from J, the junction kept 4 bases outside the gene matches. The CDR3 covers 13 residues. The CDR3 reads CATQQGASYEQYF. As DNA, the CDR3 is TGTGCCACCCAACAGGGGGCCTCCTACGAGCAGTACTTC.

J is TRBJ2-6 and V is TRBV2, with D uncertain. The V gene lost 5 bases and the J gene lost 0 bases, with 14 bases spanning the gap. The V gene's germline CDR1 is SNHLY and CDR2 FYNNEI. The CDR3 is made up of 17 amino acids. The CDR3 spells CASSPMKWSSGANVLTF. For the CDR3, the DNA is TGTGCCAGCAGTCCCATGAAGTGGAGCTCTGGGGCCAACGTCCTGACTTTC.

The V and J genes are TRBV7-9 and TRBJ2-2, with TRBD1 matching 8 bases. Germline V gene lookup returns CDR1 SEHNR and CDR2 FQNEAQ (reference sequence). The CDR3 has 15 residues. After removal of 4 bases from V and 5 bases from J, the junction contained 6 bases not matched to a gene. The CDR3 sequence is CASSSGQGYTGELFF. The CDR3 DNA sequence: TGTGCCAGCAGCTCCGGACAGGGTTATACCGGGGAGCTGTTTTTT.

The V gene is TRBV2, the J gene TRBJ1-5; TRBD1 matches 8 bases. CDR3 size: 15 residues. With V trimmed by 6 bases and J by 4 bases, 8 bases remained unmatched. CDR1 and CDR2 (germline): SNHLY, FYNNEI. CDR3 residues: CASSRWTGRNQPQHF. The CDR3 DNA follows: TGTGCCAGCAGCCGATGGACAGGGAGGAATCAGCCCCAGCATTTT.

The chain couples TRBV28 to TRBJ1-2; TRBD1 matches 9 bases. This CDR3 has 15 residues. The V gene end was trimmed by 2 bases and the J gene end by 3 bases; junction bases not matched to a gene: 4. CDR1 is MDHEN, CDR2 SYDVKM, per germline. In DNA, the CDR3 is TGTGCCAGCAGTTTACTGGGACAGGGATACTATGGCTACACCTTC. Translated: CASSLLGQGYYGYTF.

The J gene is TRBJ1-1, the V gene TRBV14; weak D call: TRBD1 (5 bases). The germline CDR1 and CDR2 sequences are SGHDN and FVKESK. The CDR3 consists of 16 residues. The ends were cut back, 4 bases at V and 1 base at J, with 16 bases in the middle. The CDR3 DNA follows: TGTGCCAGCAGCCCCCACCGGGGGACGGAGAACACTGAAGCTTTCTTT. Encoded protein: CASSPHRGTENTEAFF. Complete variable domain (other parts from reference TRBV14 and TRBJ1-1): EAGVTQFPSHSVIEKGQTVTLRCDPISGHDNLYWYRRVMGKEIKFLLHFVKESKQDESGMPNNRFLAERTGGTYSTLKVQPAELEDSGVYFCASSPHRGTENTEAFFGQGTRLTVV.

This clone turned up a few times. The rearrangement joins TRBV27 to TRBJ2-7; no reliable D call. The germline V gene has CDR1 MNHEY and CDR2 SMNVEV (reference sequence). V was pared by 10 bases and J by 2 bases, with 15 bases between. The CDR3 is 13 residues long. CDR3 DNA: TGTGCCACCGCGGCAGTTTATACCTACGAGCAGTACTTC. Translated, it gives CATAAVYTYEQYF.

V usage is TRBV24-1 and J usage is TRBJ2-3, with a tentative D call TRBD2 (6 bases). The CDR3 length is 15 residues. The V end lost 4 bases, the J end lost 5 bases, and 15 bases lay between the germline ends. The germline gives CDR1 KGHDR, CDR2 SFDVKD. CDR3 residues: CATSDVGGPGDTQYF. The DNA of the CDR3 is TGTGCCACCAGTGACGTGGGAGGCCCGGGAGATACGCAGTATTTT.

Points on this clone: The junction departs from the called germline gene at one end, perhaps through a read error. The chain joins TRBV4-2 to TRBJ1-2; D is possibly TRBD1 (5 bases). CDR3 length equals 14 residues. CDR1 is LGHNA and CDR2 is YNFKEQ in the germline V gene. The CDR3 loop reads CATSGEGSNYGYTF. The CDR3 DNA reads TGTGCCACCAGCGGGGAGGGGTCGAACTATGGCTACACCTTC.

The V and J genes are TRBV7-2 and TRBJ1-1; D may be TRBD1 (5 bases). The germline CDR1 and CDR2 sequences are SGHTA and FQGNSA. The length of the CDR3 is 14 residues. Trimming pared 2 bases from V and 10 bases from J, leaving 17 bases between. CDR3 sequence: CASSLMGRESPAFF. CDR3 coding DNA: TGTGCCAGCAGCTTAATGGGCAGGGAAAGTCCAGCTTTCTTT.

The rearrangement joins TRBV19 to TRBJ2-2; 9 nucleotides line up with TRBD2. The germline V gene has CDR1 LNHDA and CDR2 SQIVND (reference sequence). The CDR3 totals 14 residues. The trim removed 10 bases at V and 9 bases at J, leaving 12 bases unmatched. This CDR3 is CATRRELAGRELFF. The CDR3, as DNA: TGTGCCACCCGGAGGGAGCTAGCGGGAAGGGAGCTGTTTTTT.